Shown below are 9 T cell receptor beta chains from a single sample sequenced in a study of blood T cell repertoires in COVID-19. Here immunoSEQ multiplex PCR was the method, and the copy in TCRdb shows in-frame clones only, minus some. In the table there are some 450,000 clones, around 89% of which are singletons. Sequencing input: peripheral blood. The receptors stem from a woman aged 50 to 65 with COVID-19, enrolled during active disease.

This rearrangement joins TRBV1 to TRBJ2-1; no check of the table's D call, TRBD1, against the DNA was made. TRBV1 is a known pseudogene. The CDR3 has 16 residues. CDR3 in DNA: TGCACCAGCAGCCAAGTGAGGACAGGGACCTACAATGAGCAGTTCTTC. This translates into CTSSQVRTGTYNEQFF.

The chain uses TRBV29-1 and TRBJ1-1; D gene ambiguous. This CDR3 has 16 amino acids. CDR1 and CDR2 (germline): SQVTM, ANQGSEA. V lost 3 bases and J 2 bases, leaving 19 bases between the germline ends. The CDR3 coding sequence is TGCAGCGTTGACCCAGTCCCCTTGAGGATTAACACTGAAGCTTTCTTT. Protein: CSVDPVPLRINTEAFF.

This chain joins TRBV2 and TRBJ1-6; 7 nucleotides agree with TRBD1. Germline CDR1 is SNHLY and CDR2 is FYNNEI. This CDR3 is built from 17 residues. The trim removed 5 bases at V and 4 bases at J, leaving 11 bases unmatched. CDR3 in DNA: TGTGCCAGCAGTTATGGATCTGAGGGACAGTATAATTCACCCCTCCACTTT. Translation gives CASSYGSEGQYNSPLHF.

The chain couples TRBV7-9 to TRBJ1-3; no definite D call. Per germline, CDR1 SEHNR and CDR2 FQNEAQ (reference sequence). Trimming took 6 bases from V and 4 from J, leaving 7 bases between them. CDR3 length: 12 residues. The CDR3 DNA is TGTGCCAGCAGTCCCCTCGGAAACACCATATATTTT. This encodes CASSPLGNTIYF.

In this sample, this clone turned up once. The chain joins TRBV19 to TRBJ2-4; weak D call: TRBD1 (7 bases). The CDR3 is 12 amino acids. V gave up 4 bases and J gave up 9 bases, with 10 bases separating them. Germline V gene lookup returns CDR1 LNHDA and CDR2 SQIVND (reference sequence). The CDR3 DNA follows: TGTGCCAGTAGTAAGGAGGGGGCCATTCAGTACTTC. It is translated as CASSKEGAIQYF.

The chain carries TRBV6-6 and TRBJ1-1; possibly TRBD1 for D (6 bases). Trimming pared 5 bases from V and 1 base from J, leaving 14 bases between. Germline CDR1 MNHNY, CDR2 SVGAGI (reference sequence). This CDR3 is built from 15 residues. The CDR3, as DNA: TGTGCCAGCAGTGACTTCCAGGGGAAGAACACTGAAGCTTTCTTT. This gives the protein CASSDFQGKNTEAFF.

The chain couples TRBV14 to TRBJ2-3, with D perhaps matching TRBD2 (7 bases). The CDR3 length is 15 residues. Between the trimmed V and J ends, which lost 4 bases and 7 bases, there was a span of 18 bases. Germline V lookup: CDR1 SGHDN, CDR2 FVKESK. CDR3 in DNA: TGTGCCAGCAGCCCCGGGGGGCCCGCCTGGTATACGCAGTATTTT. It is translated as CASSPGGPAWYTQYF.

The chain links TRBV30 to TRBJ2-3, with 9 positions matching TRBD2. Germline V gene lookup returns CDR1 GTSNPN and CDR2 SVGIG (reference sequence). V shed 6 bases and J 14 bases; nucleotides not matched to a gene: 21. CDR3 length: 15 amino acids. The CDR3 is CACLPGLAGPEWGYF. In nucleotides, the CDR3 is TGTGCCTGTCTCCCCGGGCTAGCGGGGCCTGAATGGGGGTATTTT.

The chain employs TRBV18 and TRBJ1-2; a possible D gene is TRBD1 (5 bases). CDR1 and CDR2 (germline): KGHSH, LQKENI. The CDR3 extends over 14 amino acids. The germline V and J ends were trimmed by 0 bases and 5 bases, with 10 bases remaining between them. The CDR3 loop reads CASSPPGPKYGYTF. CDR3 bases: TGTGCCAGCTCACCACCGGGGCCCAAATATGGCTACACCTTC.